This T cell receptor beta chain stems from a study of shared clonotypes between healthy human individuals. Study-level points and caveats: Sequencing depth was a factor that was expected to affect clonotype sharing among donors.

The repertoire was sequenced with immunoSEQ multiplex PCR; TCRdb's copy has only in-frame clones and lacks some. The sample includes about 480,000 clones, almost 80% of them seen just once. This CDR3 has 15 amino acids. Germline-derived CDR1 and CDR2 are SGHTA and FQGNSA. Trimming removed 7 bases from V and 4 bases from J, with 20 bases in between. Comment on this clone: The target antigen is unknown.

This clonotype originated in a woman in her thirties or forties in good health. Some clones in this sample may be carry-over from other donors' samples. The specimen sequenced was PBMCs. The V gene is TRBV7-2, the J gene TRBJ2-7; D perhaps matches TRBD2 (7 bases). As DNA, the CDR3 is TGTGCCAGCACCCCTAGGGGGGGTGAGGGGTACGAGCAGTACTTC. It codes for CASTPRGGEGYEQYF.